The 5 T cell receptor beta chains below were found in one sample sequenced in a study of T cells in Graves' hyperthyroidism and ophthalmopathy. There were TCR beta CDR3 regions amplified from RNA transcripts. Initially, a first-round RT-PCR of the TCR CDR3 employed the HTBI primer set. TCRdb reprocessed the multiplex PCR reads via MiXCR and lists one record per CDR3 protein. The table lists approximately 710,000 distinct CDR3 sequences, around 15% of them singletons. Sample: blood. All receptors come from a man in his fifties or sixties with Graves' hyperthyroidism.

This clonotype appeared a few times. The genes are TRBV29-1 and TRBJ1-1; D gene uncertain. The CDR3 has 10 amino acids. V was pared by 7 bases and J by 7 bases, with 10 bases between. Per the germline V gene, CDR1 is SQVTM and CDR2 is ANQGSEA. CDR3 bases: TGCAGCGGGTACAGAGATGAAGCTTTCTTT. Translating gives CSGYRDEAFF.

Concerning this clonotype itself: This may arise from a read error, as a much more abundant clone is one base away. This sequence joins TRBV29-1 and TRBJ1-1, with no clear D. Trimming cost V 2 bases and J 4 bases, with 8 bases left between them. The CDR3 covers 12 residues. CDR1 is SQVTM and CDR2 is ANQGSEA in the germline V gene. CDR3 bases: TGCAGCGTTGAACCCGAGGGCACTGAAGCTTTCTTT. This encodes CSVEPEGTEAFF.

This clonotype was counted ten times or more. The chain employs TRBV11-2 and TRBJ2-1; tentatively, D is TRBD1 (6 bases). This CDR3 has 17 residues. The V end lost 1 base, the J end lost 0 bases, and 13 bases lay between the germline ends. The germline gives CDR1 SGHAT, CDR2 FQNNGV. CDR3 coding DNA: TGTGCCAGCAGCTTAGGGGGGACATGGAGCTCCTACAATGAGCAGTTCTTC. Amino acid sequence: CASSLGGTWSSYNEQFF.

The chain is built from TRBV20-1 and TRBJ1-1; D not certain. The germline V gene has CDR1 DFQATT and CDR2 SNEGSKA (reference sequence). The V gene lost 0 bases and the J gene lost 6 bases, with 17 bases spanning the gap. CDR3 length equals 15 residues. This CDR3 reads CSARDLRHPKPEAFF. The CDR3 coding sequence is TGCAGTGCTAGAGATCTGAGACACCCTAAACCTGAAGCTTTCTTT.

This clonotype has at least ten counts. The chain is built from TRBV7-6 and TRBJ1-1, with 9 bases identical to TRBD1. Trimming at V came to 7 bases and at J to 5 bases, leaving 11 bases not matched to a gene. This CDR3 is 15 amino acids long. The V gene's germline CDR1 is SGHVS and CDR2 FNYEAQ. CDR3 sequence (DNA): TGTGCCAGCATCCCGTTACCGGGACAGGGAACTGAAGCTTTCTTT. It codes for CASIPLPGQGTEAFF.